This TCR beta chain was obtained from a study of post-analysis software for immune sequencing data. Whole-study context: Included among the disease courses, which were recorded for the cohort, were relapsing-remitting, secondary progressive and progressive-relapsing multiple sclerosis. Broader study findings: Four or five TRBV segments (TRBV5-6, TRBV5-1 and TRBV20-1 among them) occurred more frequently in patients than in controls. Strong co-clustering by F measure linked samples that shared a preparation batch. Compared against controls, patients with multiple sclerosis displayed significantly lower normalized Chao1 diversity.

Unique molecular identifiers were built into the TCR beta cDNA libraries. T cells numbering about 0.85 to 10 million gave rise to 450,000 to 550,000 cDNA molecules. MiXCR, run by TCRdb on the PCR reads, gives a single entry per CDR3 protein. Of hundreds of thousands of distinct CDR3 sequences in the sample, over 45% were seen once. To note about this clonotype: The target antigen is unknown.

The CDR3 covers 16 residues. V was cut by 8 bases and J by 0 bases, with 20 bases left in between. The germline CDR1 and CDR2 sequences are SNHLY and FYNNEI. The rearrangement joins TRBV2 to TRBJ2-7; D remains unclear. This receptor was obtained from a girl aged 2 to 10 with multiple sclerosis. Sequenced input: blood. The DNA for the CDR3 is TGTGCCAGCTCCGGCGTTTTGGCGGATAGCTCCTACGAGCAGTACTTC. Protein product: CASSGVLADSSYEQYF.